This record covers a single TCR beta chain. Antigen unknown. These data come from a study of response to subunit inactivated influenza vaccine. Notes on the study in general: The authors suggested that few new T cells are recruited per seasonal influenza vaccination.

TCRdb processed the RT-PCR reads anew with MiXCR; each CDR3 protein has one entry. The table includes around 750,000 distinct CDR3 sequences, 21% detected once. Sequencing was performed on PBMCs from blood, taken 5 days after vaccination. This clonotype originated in a man aged 50-60 years who received an inactivated influenza vaccine.

The CDR3 sequence is CASSYSGDTYEQYF. The CDR3 DNA sequence: TGTGCCAGCAGTTACTCGGGGGATACCTACGAGCAGTACTTC. This chain connects TRBV6-5 to TRBJ2-7, with D perhaps matching TRBD1 or TRBD2 (5 bases each). V shed 0 bases and J shed 2 bases, with 8 bases lying between them. In germline, CDR1 is MNHEY, CDR2 SVGAGI. The CDR3 totals 14 residues.